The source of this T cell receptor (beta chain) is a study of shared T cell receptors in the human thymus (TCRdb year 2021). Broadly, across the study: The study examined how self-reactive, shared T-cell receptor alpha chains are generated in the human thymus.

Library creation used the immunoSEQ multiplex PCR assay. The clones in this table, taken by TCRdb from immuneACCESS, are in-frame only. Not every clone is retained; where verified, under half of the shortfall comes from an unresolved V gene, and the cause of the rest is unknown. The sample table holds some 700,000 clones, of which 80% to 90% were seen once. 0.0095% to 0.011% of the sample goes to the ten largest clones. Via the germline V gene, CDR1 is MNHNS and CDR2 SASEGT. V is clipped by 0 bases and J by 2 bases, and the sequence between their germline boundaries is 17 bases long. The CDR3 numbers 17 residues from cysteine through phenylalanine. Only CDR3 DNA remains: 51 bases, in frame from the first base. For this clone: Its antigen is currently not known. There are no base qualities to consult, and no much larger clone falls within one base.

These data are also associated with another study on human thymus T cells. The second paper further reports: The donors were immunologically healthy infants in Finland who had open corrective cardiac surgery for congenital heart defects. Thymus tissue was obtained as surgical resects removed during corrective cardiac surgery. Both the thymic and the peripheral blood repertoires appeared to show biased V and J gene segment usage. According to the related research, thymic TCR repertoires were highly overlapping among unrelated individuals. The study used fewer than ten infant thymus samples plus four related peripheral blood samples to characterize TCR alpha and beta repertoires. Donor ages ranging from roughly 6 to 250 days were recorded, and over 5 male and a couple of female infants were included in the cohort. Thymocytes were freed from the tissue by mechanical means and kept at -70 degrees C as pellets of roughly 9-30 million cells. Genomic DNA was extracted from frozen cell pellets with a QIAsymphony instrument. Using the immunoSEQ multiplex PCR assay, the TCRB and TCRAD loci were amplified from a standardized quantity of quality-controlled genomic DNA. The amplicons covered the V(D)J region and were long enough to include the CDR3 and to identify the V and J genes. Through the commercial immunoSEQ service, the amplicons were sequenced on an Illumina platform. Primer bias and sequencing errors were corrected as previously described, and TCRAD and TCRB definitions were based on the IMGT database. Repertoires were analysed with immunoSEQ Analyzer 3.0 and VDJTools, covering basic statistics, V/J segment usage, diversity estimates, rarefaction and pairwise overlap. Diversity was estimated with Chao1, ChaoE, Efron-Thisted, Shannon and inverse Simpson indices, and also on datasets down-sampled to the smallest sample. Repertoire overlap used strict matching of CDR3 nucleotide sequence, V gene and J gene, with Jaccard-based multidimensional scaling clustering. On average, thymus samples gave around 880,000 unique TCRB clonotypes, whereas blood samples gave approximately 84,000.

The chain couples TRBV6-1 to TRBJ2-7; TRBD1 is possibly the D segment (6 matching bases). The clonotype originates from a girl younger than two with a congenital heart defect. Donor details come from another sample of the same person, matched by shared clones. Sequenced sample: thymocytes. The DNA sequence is TGTGCCAGCAGTGAAGCGAAGCCGGGACAAACTACCTACGAGCAGTACTTC. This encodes CASSEAKPGQTTYEQYF.